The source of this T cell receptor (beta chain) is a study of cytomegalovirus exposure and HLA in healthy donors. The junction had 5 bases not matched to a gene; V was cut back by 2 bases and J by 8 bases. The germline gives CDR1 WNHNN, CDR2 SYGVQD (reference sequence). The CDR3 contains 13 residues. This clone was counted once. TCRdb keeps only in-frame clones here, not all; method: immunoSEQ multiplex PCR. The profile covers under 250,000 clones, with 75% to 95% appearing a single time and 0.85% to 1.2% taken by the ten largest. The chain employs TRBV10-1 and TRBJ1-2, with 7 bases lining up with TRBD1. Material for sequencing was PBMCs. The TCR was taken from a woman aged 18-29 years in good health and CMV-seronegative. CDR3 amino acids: CASSETGAGGYTF. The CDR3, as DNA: TGCGCCAGCAGTGAGACAGGGGCGGGCGGCTACACCTTC.